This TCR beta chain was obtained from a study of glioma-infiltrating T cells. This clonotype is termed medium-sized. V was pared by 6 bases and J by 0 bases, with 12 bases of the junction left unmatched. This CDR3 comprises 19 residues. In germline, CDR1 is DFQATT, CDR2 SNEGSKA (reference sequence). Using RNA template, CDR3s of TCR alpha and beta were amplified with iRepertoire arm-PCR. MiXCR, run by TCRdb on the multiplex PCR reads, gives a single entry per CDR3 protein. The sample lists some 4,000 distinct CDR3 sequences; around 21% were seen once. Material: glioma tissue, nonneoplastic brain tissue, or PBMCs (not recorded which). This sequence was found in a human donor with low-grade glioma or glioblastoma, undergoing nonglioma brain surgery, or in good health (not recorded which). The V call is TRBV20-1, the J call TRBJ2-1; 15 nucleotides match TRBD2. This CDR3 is CSAQEGLAGGSSSYNEQFF. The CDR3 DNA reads TGCAGTGCCCAAGAAGGACTAGCGGGGGGGAGTAGCTCCTACAATGAGCAGTTCTTC.